The 25 T cell receptor beta chains below come from one sample, sequenced in a study of T cell changes during pregnancy in multiple sclerosis. Sequencing was performed with immunoSEQ multiplex PCR; in TCRdb, only in-frame clones are kept and a portion is missing. Of approximately 92,000 clones in the sample, under 95% were seen once. The sequences come from peripheral blood, collected after pregnancy. Receptors originate from a female donor with multiple sclerosis, enrolled in a pregnancy study.

This chain joins TRBV27 and TRBJ1-2; tentative D call: TRBD1 (6 bases). Germline V gene data show CDR1 as MNHEY and CDR2 as SMNVEV (reference sequence). CDR3 length equals 12 residues. Trimming left V 4 bases short and J 9 bases short, with 12 bases between. CDR3 loop: CASSSQGLRYTF. CDR3 in DNA: TGTGCCAGCAGTTCACAGGGTTTACGCTACACCTTC.

J is TRBJ2-1 and V is TRBV29-1; tentatively, D is TRBD2 (5 bases). The CDR3 is 14 amino acids. Per the germline V gene, CDR1 is SQVTM and CDR2 is ANQGSEA. V lost 3 bases to trimming and J lost 4 bases, with 13 bases between them. This CDR3 is CSVDGEADYNEQFF. The CDR3 DNA sequence: TGCAGCGTTGACGGAGAAGCGGATTACAATGAGCAGTTCTTC.

The chain has TRBV18 and TRBJ1-3, with a weak D call TRBD1 (6 bases). The CDR3 has 16 amino acids. V gave up 2 bases and J gave up 1 base, with 12 bases separating them. Germline CDR1 and CDR2: KGHSH and LQKENI. For the CDR3, the DNA is TGTGCCAGCTCACCAATGAGCAGGGGATCTGGAAACACCATATATTTT. Protein: CASSPMSRGSGNTIYF.

The chain couples TRBV11-3 to TRBJ2-3; 9 positions agree with TRBD1. Germline CDR1 and CDR2: SGHNT and YENEEA. Trimming removed 1 base from V and 3 bases from J; junction bases left unmatched: 5. This CDR3 region has 16 residues. The CDR3 coding sequence is TGTGCCAGCAGCTTAGGAGCTGGACAGGGGACAGATACGCAGTATTTT. Its protein is CASSLGAGQGTDTQYF.

The chain joins TRBV5-6 to TRBJ2-5; 10 bases align to TRBD2. From germline, CDR1 is SGHDT and CDR2 YYEEEE. V dropped 2 bases and J dropped 6; count of bases not matched to a gene: 7. This CDR3 region has 15 residues. The CDR3 loop is CASSFGSGRAKTQYF. The CDR3 DNA sequence: TGTGCCAGCAGCTTTGGAAGCGGGAGGGCGAAGACCCAGTACTTC.

This rearrangement joins TRBV18 to TRBJ2-7, with TRBD2 matching over 10 bases. The germline V gene has CDR1 KGHSH and CDR2 LQKENI. The length of the CDR3 is 16 residues. V lost 3 bases to trimming and J lost 7 bases; unmatched junction nucleotides: 12. The CDR3 nucleotides are TGTGCCAGCTCACCCGCAAGGAGGACTAGCGGCTTTGAGCAGTACTTC. Encoded protein: CASSPARRTSGFEQYF.

This chain links TRBV6-5 with TRBJ1-5; 9 nucleotides match TRBD1. V lost 6 bases to trimming and J lost 0 bases; unmatched junction nucleotides: 0. CDR1 and CDR2 from the germline V gene are MNHEY and SVGAGI. The CDR3 loop spans 14 amino acids. Written as DNA, the CDR3 is TGTGCCAGCAGGACAGGGGGTAGCAATCAGCCCCAGCATTTT. Translated: CASRTGGSNQPQHF.

This clone appeared a single time. V usage is TRBV18 and J usage is TRBJ2-7, with TRBD1 as a possible D gene (6 bases). Germline V CDR1 and CDR2: KGHSH, LQKENI. Trimming took 4 bases from V and 4 from J, leaving 11 bases between them. The CDR3 totals 13 residues. This CDR3 reads CASSHKQGYEQYF. CDR3 DNA: TGTGCCAGCTCACATAAACAGGGTTACGAGCAGTACTTC.

This clone appeared a few times. This sequence joins TRBV29-1 and TRBJ2-7; 9 nucleotides agree with TRBD2. Per the germline V gene, CDR1 is SQVTM and CDR2 is ANQGSEA. V was pared by 6 bases and J by 3 bases, with 6 bases of the junction left unmatched. The CDR3 length is 13 residues. CDR3 amino acids: CSVIAGAIYEQYF. In DNA form, the CDR3 reads TGCAGCGTAATAGCGGGAGCAATCTACGAGCAGTACTTC.

The CDR3 reads CASSSGLPMGLRQFF. In nucleotides, the CDR3 is TGTGCCAGCAGTTCGGGACTACCGATGGGGCTGCGGCAGTTCTTC. The rearrangement links TRBV28 to TRBJ2-1, with 7 bases that match TRBD2. The junction had 15 bases not matched to a gene; V was cut back by 4 bases and J by 12 bases. The length of the CDR3 is 15 residues. Germline V gene lookup returns CDR1 MDHEN and CDR2 SYDVKM.

This chain joins TRBV5-4 and TRBJ1-3, with unresolved D. The CDR3 is made up of 14 amino acids. In germline, CDR1 is SGHNT, CDR2 YYREEE (reference sequence). Trimming cost V 0 bases and J 0 bases, with 4 bases left between them. CDR3 coding DNA: TGTGCCAGCAGCTTGGCAGACTCTGGAAACACCATATATTTT. Translated: CASSLADSGNTIYF.

The V gene is TRBV4-2, the J gene TRBJ2-2; TRBD1 matches 9 bases. This CDR3 has 16 amino acids. V lost 0 bases to trimming and J lost 7 bases; unmatched junction nucleotides: 6. Germline V lookup: CDR1 LGHNA, CDR2 YNFKEQ. DNA for the CDR3: TGTGCCAGCAGCCAAGATAGGGGACAGGGAAACGGGGAGCTGTTTTTT. Encoded protein: CASSQDRGQGNGELFF.

The chain is built from TRBV6-5 and TRBJ1-1; maybe TRBD1 (6 bases). The CDR3 spans 14 residues. V lost 4 bases and J 4 bases, leaving 13 bases between the germline ends. From germline, CDR1 is MNHEY and CDR2 SVGAGI. This CDR3 is CASSFSGVATEAFF. CDR3 nucleotide sequence: TGTGCCAGCAGTTTTTCAGGGGTTGCCACTGAAGCTTTCTTT.

The CDR3: CASSLAGGEPGELFF. The DNA of the CDR3 is TGTGCCAGCAGTTTGGCGGGGGGGGAGCCCGGGGAGCTGTTTTTT. This chain uses TRBV28 with TRBJ2-2; TRBD2 matches at 9 bases. The V gene end was trimmed by 3 bases and the J gene end by 6 bases; junction bases not matched to a gene: 5. CDR1 is MDHEN, CDR2 SYDVKM, per germline. There are 15 residues in the CDR3. Using reference TRBV28 and TRBJ2-2 for the parts outside the CDR3, the full variable domain is DVKVTQSSRYLVKRTGEKVFLECVQDMDHENMFWYRQDPGLGLRLIYFSYDVKMKEKGDIPEGYSVSREKKERFSLILESASTNQTSMYLCASSLAGGEPGELFFGEGSRLTVL.

This clone was seen just once. The V call is TRBV30, the J call TRBJ1-2, with D perhaps matching TRBD1 (6 bases). Germline assignment: CDR1 GTSNPN and CDR2 SVGIG (reference sequence). With 2 bases removed from V and 3 bases from J, the gap between germline ends came to 13 bases. The CDR3 has 14 amino acids. CDR3 sequence (DNA): TGTGCCTGGAGTACCCTGGGGGGGCACTATGGCTACACCTTC. It encodes CAWSTLGGHYGYTF.

This rearrangement joins TRBV6-5 to TRBJ1-2; D perhaps matches TRBD1 (5 bases). The CDR3 runs 13 residues. The V gene's germline CDR1 is MNHEY and CDR2 SVGAGI. Trimming pared 7 bases from V and 3 bases from J, leaving 12 bases between. The DNA of the CDR3 is TGTGCCAGCAAGAAGGGCAGGGACTATGGCTACACCTTC. Translated: CASKKGRDYGYTF.

The chain joins TRBV30 to TRBJ2-3; D unclear. Germline V gene lookup returns CDR1 GTSNPN and CDR2 SVGIG (reference sequence). Trimming left V 1 base short and J 5 bases short, with 7 bases between. The CDR3 runs to 12 residues. This CDR3 reads CAWSGIRDTQYF. Here the CDR3 DNA reads TGTGCCTGGAGTGGAATCAGAGATACGCAGTATTTT.

The gene calls are TRBV29-1 and TRBJ2-1; 7 bases align to TRBD2. The CDR3 is 11 residues long. With 7 bases clipped from V and 9 bases from J, the junction kept 6 bases outside the gene matches. CDR1 is SQVTM and CDR2 is ANQGSEA in the germline V gene. The CDR3 region is CSAEAGSEQFF. The CDR3 DNA is TGCAGCGCGGAAGCGGGATCTGAGCAGTTCTTC.

The rearrangement joins TRBV2 to TRBJ1-2; a weak D match, TRBD1 (5 bases). The CDR3 is 13 residues long. The V end was cut by 6 bases, the J end by 5 bases, with 13 bases between. Germline-derived CDR1 and CDR2 are SNHLY and FYNNEI. CDR3 region: CASRGDSGYGYTF. The CDR3 DNA is TGTGCCAGCAGAGGGGATTCCGGGTATGGCTACACCTTC.

This chain connects TRBV7-9 to TRBJ1-3, with 8 bases identical to TRBD1. With 5 bases clipped from V and 0 bases from J, the junction kept 3 bases outside the gene matches. Looked up from germline, CDR1 is SEHNR and CDR2 is FQNEAQ (reference sequence). The CDR3 has 15 residues. The DNA of the CDR3 is TGTGCCAGCAGCCGGACAGGGCCCTCTGGAAACACCATATATTTT. This gives the protein CASSRTGPSGNTIYF.

Concerning this clone: Different DNA sequences within this sample yield the same CDR3. The chain joins TRBV9 to TRBJ2-7; possibly TRBD2 for D (6 bases). Per the germline V gene, CDR1 is SGDLS and CDR2 is YYNGEE. Trimming removed 0 bases from V and 4 bases from J, with 14 bases in between. There are 15 residues in the CDR3. In nucleotides, the CDR3 is TGTGCCAGCAGCGTAGACGGGGGAGTCGGGTACGAGCAGTACTTC. Translated, it gives CASSVDGGVGYEQYF.

The chain uses TRBV6-4 and TRBJ2-3, with D tentatively TRBD2 (5 bases). The CDR3 length is 14 residues. The germline V gene has CDR1 MRHNA and CDR2 SNTAGT. Trimming shortened V by 0 bases and J by 6 bases, and 10 bases separated the two germline ends. DNA of the CDR3: TGTGCCAGCAGTGACTCTGGGCGGGCGGATACGCAGTATTTT. Its protein product is CASSDSGRADTQYF.

The V gene is TRBV5-1, the J gene TRBJ2-7; 14 nucleotides match TRBD2. The trim removed 3 bases at V and 6 bases at J, leaving 8 bases unmatched. Germline V CDR1 and CDR2: SGHRS, YFSETQ. This CDR3 is 16 amino acids long. The chain's CDR3 is CASSWGTSGSFSEQYF. DNA for the CDR3: TGCGCCAGCAGCTGGGGGACTAGCGGGAGTTTCTCCGAGCAGTACTTC. The whole variable domain, remainder taken from reference TRBV5-1 and TRBJ2-7, is KAGVTQTPRYLIKTRGQQVTLSCSPISGHRSVSWYQQTPGQGLQFLFEYFSETQRNKGNFPGRFSGRQFSNSRSEMNVSTLELGDSALYLCASSWGTSGSFSEQYFGPGTRLTVT.

The chain links TRBV5-1 to TRBJ2-7; 7 nucleotides match TRBD2. Germline CDR1 and CDR2: SGHRS and YFSETQ. Trimming took 0 bases from V and 0 from J; bases not matched to a gene: 3. The CDR3 consists of 15 residues. The CDR3 spells CASSLGGSFSYEQYF. The CDR3 nucleotides are TGCGCCAGCAGCTTGGGCGGGAGTTTCTCCTACGAGCAGTACTTC.

V usage is TRBV9 and J usage is TRBJ2-7; no firm D call. V lost 0 bases and J lost 1, with 8 bases in between. Germline values: CDR1 SGDLS, CDR2 YYNGEE. The CDR3 totals 14 residues. The CDR3 nucleotides are TGTGCCAGCAGCGTAGATGTCAATTCCTACGAGCAGTACTTC. It translates to CASSVDVNSYEQYF.